These 7 T cell receptor beta chains were sequenced from one sample in a study of blood T cell repertoires in COVID-19. TCRdb's table, derived via immunoSEQ multiplex PCR, lists solely in-frame clones and lacks some. The sample carries roughly 230,000 clones, approximately 92% recorded once. The sequenced sample consisted of peripheral blood. The receptors shown here come from a woman aged 40 to 49 who had recovered from COVID-19.

This chain connects TRBV9 to TRBJ2-2, with D perhaps TRBD1 (5 bases). Germline CDR1 reads SGDLS; CDR2 reads YYNGEE. Deletions cut 0 bases from V and 1 base from J, with 13 bases between. CDR3 length equals 17 residues. The CDR3 DNA sequence: TGTGCCAGCAGCGTAGAGGGGAACGGCCTGAACACCGGGGAGCTGTTTTTT. It encodes CASSVEGNGLNTGELFF.

V and J are TRBV11-3 and TRBJ2-3, with a weak D call TRBD2 (6 bases). Germline V lookup: CDR1 SGHNT, CDR2 YENEEA. This CDR3 spans 13 amino acids. V shed 10 bases and J shed 1 base, with 12 bases lying between them. CDR3 nucleotides: TGTGCCACCGGGGGACTGGGCACAGATACGCAGTATTTT. This gives the protein CATGGLGTDTQYF. Looking up the rest from reference TRBV11-3 and TRBJ2-3 gives the full variable domain: EAGVVQSPRYKIIEKKQPVAFWCNPISGHNTLYWYLQNLGQGPELLIRYENEEAVDDSQLPKDRFSAERLKGVDSTLKIQPAELGDSAVYLCATGGLGTDTQYFGPGTRLTVL.

The chain combines TRBV10-3 with TRBJ2-5, with 9 nucleotides matching TRBD2. V lost 9 bases, J lost 4 bases, and 6 bases stayed unmatched. The CDR3 is made up of 13 amino acids. Germline CDR1 and CDR2: ENHRY and SYGVKD. The CDR3 nucleotides read TGTGCCATGCAGGGGCGGGAGGGAGAGACCCAGTACTTC. It is translated as CAMQGREGETQYF.

The V call is TRBV10-2, the J call TRBJ2-1; 12 bases line up with TRBD2. The V segment lost 4 bases and the J segment 5 bases; nucleotides outside the gene matches: 3. Germline V gene lookup returns CDR1 WSHSY and CDR2 SAAADI. The CDR3 has 15 amino acids. CDR3 sequence (DNA): TGCGCCAGCAGTGGGACTAGCGGGATTCACAATGAGCAGTTCTTC. Its protein product is CASSGTSGIHNEQFF.

V is TRBV11-2 and J is TRBJ1-1, with a tentative D call TRBD1 (6 bases). The ends were cut back, 2 bases at V and 3 bases at J, with 19 bases in the middle. Germline CDR1 is SGHAT and CDR2 is FQNNGV. The CDR3 sequence is 17 residues long. The CDR3 sequence is CASSLSRLPGVDTEAFF. The CDR3 coding sequence is TGTGCCAGCAGCTTATCCCGGCTCCCAGGGGTTGACACTGAAGCTTTCTTT.

V usage is TRBV18 and J usage is TRBJ1-1; possibly TRBD1 for D (5 bases). Between the trimmed V and J ends, which lost 5 bases and 3 bases, there was a span of 10 bases. The CDR3 has 13 amino acids. Germline-derived CDR1 and CDR2 are KGHSH and LQKENI. The CDR3 protein is CASSSGGDTEAFF. The CDR3 DNA reads TGTGCCAGCTCATCCGGGGGGGACACTGAAGCTTTCTTT.

The rearrangement uses TRBV27 and TRBJ1-2; TRBD1 might be the D (5 bases). The CDR3 covers 15 residues. Germline lookup yields CDR1 MNHEY and CDR2 SMNVEV (reference sequence). Trimming shortened V by 6 bases and J by 5 bases, and 19 bases separated the two germline ends. This chain's CDR3 is CASSPGLREGYGYTF. The DNA of the CDR3 is TGTGCCAGCAGCCCAGGACTCCGGGAGGGGTATGGCTACACCTTC.